This entry features one T cell receptor beta chain sequence. This sample was taken from a study of blood T cell repertoires in COVID-19. For the study at large: T cells, B-cell-depleted T cells, or PBMCs supplied cDNA or gDNA.

In the original analysis: The assay estimated nucleated cells by amplifying reference gene primers. TCRdb's table, derived via immunoSEQ multiplex PCR, lists solely in-frame clones and lacks some. That table supplies the V and J calls and clone size; D and trimming were determined from the DNA. The table records about 100,000 clones, roughly 90% of them present only once. The V end was cut by 4 bases, the J end by 0 bases, with 7 bases between. Germline CDR1 ENHRY, CDR2 SYGVKD. The length of the CDR3 is 14 residues. The rearrangement uses TRBV10-3 and TRBJ2-1, with D unclear. The sample comprised peripheral blood. The TCR sequence derives from a man between 65 and 85 years old with acute or convalescent COVID-19. CDR3 sequence reads: CAISGYNSYNEQFF. The DNA for the CDR3 is TGTGCCATCAGTGGCTATAACTCCTACAATGAGCAGTTCTTC.